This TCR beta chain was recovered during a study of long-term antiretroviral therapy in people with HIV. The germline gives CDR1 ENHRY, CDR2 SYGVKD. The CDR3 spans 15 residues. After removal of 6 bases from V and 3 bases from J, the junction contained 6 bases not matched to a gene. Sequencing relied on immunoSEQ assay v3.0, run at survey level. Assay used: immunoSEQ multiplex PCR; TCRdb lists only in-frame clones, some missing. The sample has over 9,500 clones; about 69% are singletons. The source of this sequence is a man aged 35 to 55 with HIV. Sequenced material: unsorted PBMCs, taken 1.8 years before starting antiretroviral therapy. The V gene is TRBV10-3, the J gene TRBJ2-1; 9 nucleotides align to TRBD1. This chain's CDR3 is CAISQGTGIYNEQFF. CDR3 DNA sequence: TGTGCCATCAGCCAAGGGACAGGGATCTACAATGAGCAGTTCTTC.